This TCR beta chain stems from a study of T-cell reconstitution after alpha-beta-depleted transplantation in children. Study-wide findings and caveats: There were reportedly several hundred expanded graft clones from which alpha-beta T cells came about two months after transplant.

In its sample, this clonotype was seen many times. The antigen remains undetermined. Sequence at one end of the junction differs from germline and may be a read error. Germline V gene sequence: CDR1 SGHDN, CDR2 FVKESK. The CDR3 length is 24 residues. TCRbeta library preparation incorporated unique molecular identifiers. TCRdb itself ran the PCR reads through MiXCR, one entry per CDR3 protein. The data hold 500,000 to 650,000 distinct CDR3 sequences, with approximately 13% observed a single time. The material was PBMCs, mostly from graft donor cells, obtained 360 days after TCRalphabeta/CD19-depleted stem cell transplant. This receptor was taken from a male patient aged 10-17 years who had a stem cell transplant for acute myeloid leukemia, so the T cells may come from the graft donor. The V and J genes are TRBV14 and TRBJ2-5; D is possibly TRBD1 (6 bases). CDR3 loop: CASNQDQQGVQLIFVVRSRETQYF. Here the CDR3 DNA reads TGTGCCAGCAACCAAGATCAACAGGGCGTTCAGCTAATTTTCGTCGTGAGGTCAAGGGAGACCCAGTACTTC.